A selection of T cell receptor beta chains follows, all from one sample in a study of control samples from healthy donors and cancer patients. The assay was immunoSEQ multiplex PCR, and TCRdb's table has in-frame clones only and misses some. The data show about 70,000 clones, about 95% seen once. Sequencing was carried out using blood. The receptors were sampled from a woman under 40 in good health. Each CDR3 is given with its conserved first and last residue. D genes are given only for firm matches. Size is stated for part of the rows, as once, few or many counts, or as a class when the clone is expanded.

V,J,D,size,DNA,CDR3
TRBV18,TRBJ1-6,TRBD1,NA,TGTGCCAGCTCACGGGACAGCAGTAATTCACCCCTCCACTTT,CASSRDSSNSPLHF
TRBV28,TRBJ1-2,NA,NA,TGTGCCAGTCTCGCTCCCCTAACCCTCTATGGCTACACCTTC,CASLAPLTLYGYTF
TRBV28,TRBJ1-2,NA,NA,TGTGCCAGCGGACAGTCTAGGGGCTACACCTTC,CASGQSRGYTF
TRBV7-9,TRBJ2-5,NA,once,TGTGCCAGCAGCTTACTCGACCCGCAAGAGACCCAGTACTTC,CASSLLDPQETQYF
TRBV27,TRBJ1-1,TRBD1,NA,TGTGCCAGCAAGGACAGGGGGCTCGGGTACACTGAAGCTTTCTTT,CASKDRGLGYTEAFF
TRBV5-6,TRBJ1-5,NA,NA,TGTGCCAGCAGCTTGTGGGGGGCGTGGAAGGGGACTCAGCCCCAGCATTTT,CASSLWGAWKGTQPQHF
TRBV6-5,TRBJ1-4,TRBD1,NA,TGTGCCAGCAGCTCAGGGGGAGGTGAAAAACTGTTTTTT,CASSSGGGEKLFF
TRBV3-1/TRBV3-2,TRBJ2-1,NA,NA,TGTGCCAGCAGCCAAGAAAGGTGGAGCTCCTACAATGAGCAGTTCTTC,CASSQERWSSYNEQFF
TRBV12-5,TRBJ2-1,TRBD1,NA,TGTGCTAGTCAAGGACAGGTGAATGAGCAGTTCTTC,CASQGQVNEQFF
TRBV3-1/TRBV3-2,TRBJ1-4,NA,NA,TGTGCCAGCAGACGCGGTCTTAATGAAAAACTGTTTTTT,CASRRGLNEKLFF
TRBV5-1,TRBJ1-5,NA,NA,TGCGCCAGCAGCTTGGTTCCCGGGGACGGTCAGCCCCAGCATTTT,CASSLVPGDGQPQHF
TRBV30,TRBJ1-6,TRBD1,NA,TGTGCCTGGAGTCCGAGCCCCAGTACAGGGGGGGGCTCCTATAATTCACCCCTCCACTTT,CAWSPSPSTGGGSYNSPLHF
TRBV20-1,TRBJ1-1,NA,NA,TGCAGTGCTAGTGTTGGACAGTCGAACACTGAAGCTTTCTTT,CSASVGQSNTEAFF
TRBV12-3/TRBV12-4,TRBJ1-1,NA,NA,TGTGCCAGCAGCGGACTCGGAGGCGGTGAAGCTTTCTTT,CASSGLGGGEAFF
TRBV30,TRBJ2-7,TRBD1,NA,TGTGCCTGGAGTGTACCTACAGGGGAAGCCTTTTCCTACGAGCAGTACTTC,CAWSVPTGEAFSYEQYF
TRBV7-6,TRBJ1-3,NA,NA,TGTGCCAGCAGCTTAGCGCGGGACGGTGGTAGAAACACCATATATTTT,CASSLARDGGRNTIYF
TRBV7-9,TRBJ2-6,NA,NA,TGTGCCAGCAGCTACGGGACGGACTCTGGGGCCAACGTCCTGACTTTC,CASSYGTDSGANVLTF
TRBV9,TRBJ1-1,NA,NA,TGTGCCAGCGGACAGACAATCGACACTGAAGCTTTCTTT,CASGQTIDTEAFF
TRBV2,TRBJ1-5,NA,NA,TGTGCCAGCAGACTTTTGACGGGTAATCAGCCCCAGCATTTT,CASRLLTGNQPQHF
TRBV7-9,TRBJ2-7,NA,NA,TGTGCCAGCAGCTTGGGCAGGGAAGGGCACGAGCAGTACTTC,CASSLGREGHEQYF
TRBV19,TRBJ2-6,NA,NA,TGTGCCAGTAGCTCAGGGGCCCTCAGCTCTGGGGCCAACGTCCTGACTTTC,CASSSGALSSGANVLTF
TRBV7-9,TRBJ1-2,TRBD1,NA,TGTGCCAGCAGCAAAGGGGACAGGGAGATTTCCTATGGCTACACCTTC,CASSKGDREISYGYTF
TRBV7-9,TRBJ1-6,TRBD1,NA,TGTGCCAGCAGCTTAACAGGGGTGAATTCACCCCTCCACTTT,CASSLTGVNSPLHF
TRBV7-8,TRBJ2-7,TRBD1,NA,TGTGCCAGCAGCTTAGCGGGGCGGACAGGGAGTAGAACCTACGAGCAGTACTTC,CASSLAGRTGSRTYEQYF
TRBV2,TRBJ2-5,NA,NA,TGTGCCAGCAGTGAGATCTCTACTCAAGAGACCCAGTACTTC,CASSEISTQETQYF
TRBV3-1/TRBV3-2,TRBJ2-7,TRBD2,once,TGTGCCAGCAGCCAAAGGGAGGGAGTCGGCGAGCAGTACTTC,CASSQREGVGEQYF
TRBV5-8,TRBJ1-5,NA,NA,TGTGCCAGCAGCATGCAGGGTGAAGATCAGCCCCAGCATTTT,CASSMQGEDQPQHF
TRBV6-5,TRBJ2-7,NA,NA,TGTGCCAGCAGCGGTGACCTCCAGGCTATATACGAGCAGTACTTC,CASSGDLQAIYEQYF
TRBV27,TRBJ1-3,NA,NA,TGTGCCAGCAGTCCGAGGACTCCTTACTCTGGAAACACCATATATTTT,CASSPRTPYSGNTIYF
TRBV6-5,TRBJ1-5,NA,NA,TGTGCCACCAACAGGGAATTATATAGCAATCAGCCCCAGCATTTT,CATNRELYSNQPQHF
TRBV30,TRBJ2-7,NA,NA,TGTGCCTGCCTATTGGCTACCTACGAGCAGTACTTC,CACLLATYEQYF
TRBV3-1/TRBV3-2,TRBJ2-3,TRBD2,NA,TGTGCCAGCAGCCTAAGCGGGGGGGCGGATACGCAGTATTTT,CASSLSGGADTQYF
TRBV20-1,TRBJ2-5,NA,NA,TGCAGTGCGTCTACCCAGTACTTC,CSASTQYF
TRBV19,TRBJ1-3,NA,NA,TGTGCCAGTAGTATTACGGGGTACGGGAAGGGCGGAAACACCATATATTTT,CASSITGYGKGGNTIYF
TRBV5-1,TRBJ1-2,NA,NA,TGCGCCAGCAGCTTAGACAGTACTAACTATGGCTACACCTTC,CASSLDSTNYGYTF
TRBV7-7,TRBJ2-5,TRBD2,NA,TGTGCTAGCAGCACGGGGGCTAGCGGGGAGCTCGAGACCCAGTACTTC,CASSTGASGELETQYF
TRBV30,TRBJ1-5,NA,NA,TGTGCCTGGAGTCTCGTCAGCAGTCAGCCCCAGCATTTT,CAWSLVSSQPQHF
TRBV18,TRBJ1-6,TRBD1,NA,TGTGCCAGCTCACCCGGACAGGAGAATTCACCCCTCCACTTT,CASSPGQENSPLHF
TRBV3-1/TRBV3-2,TRBJ1-4,NA,NA,TGTGCCAGCAGCCAGGGTAATCTGGGACTGAATGAAAAACTGTTTTTT,CASSQGNLGLNEKLFF
TRBV9,TRBJ1-6,NA,once,TGTGCCAGCAGCGTAGATTGGGGGAATGGATCACCCCTCCACTTT,CASSVDWGNGSPLHF
TRBV2,TRBJ1-3,NA,NA,TGTGCCAGCAGTGATTCGCCCTCGGACACCATATATTTT,CASSDSPSDTIYF
TRBV3-1/TRBV3-2,TRBJ1-6,TRBD1,once,TGTGCCAGCAGCCAAGATCGGACAGGGTTTTCACCCCTCCACTTT,CASSQDRTGFSPLHF
TRBV5-1,TRBJ1-5,NA,NA,TGCGCCAGCAGCTTGACGGGGGCCGGCAATCAGCCCCAGCATTTT,CASSLTGAGNQPQHF
TRBV3-1/TRBV3-2,TRBJ2-1,NA,NA,TGTGCCAGCAGCCAGGCGTGGGGGGGGGCGGAATACAATGAGCAGTTCTTC,CASSQAWGGAEYNEQFF
TRBV12-3/TRBV12-4,TRBJ2-7,NA,once,TGTGCCAGCAGTTTGACAGCCTACGAGCAGTACTTC,CASSLTAYEQYF
TRBV2,TRBJ1-4,NA,NA,TGTGCCAGCAGCGACAGACCTCTTGAAAAACTGTTTTTT,CASSDRPLEKLFF
TRBV11-2,TRBJ1-2,TRBD1,NA,TGTGCCAGCAGCCGACCTGGGACAGGGGAATCTGGCTACACCTTC,CASSRPGTGESGYTF
TRBV5-5,TRBJ2-7,TRBD1,once,TGTGCCAGCAGCTTGGAATGGGGACAGGGCTACGAGCAGTACTTC,CASSLEWGQGYEQYF
TRBV3-1/TRBV3-2,TRBJ1-2,TRBD1,NA,TGTGCCAGCAGTCCGGGACAGGGGGATTACTATGGCTACACCTTC,CASSPGQGDYYGYTF
TRBV10-3,TRBJ2-7,NA,NA,TGTGCCATCAGTGAGTCTGGGGGGCTCGACGAGCAGTACTTC,CAISESGGLDEQYF
TRBV11-3,TRBJ2-2,NA,once,TGTGCCAGCAGCTCCGGGACCTTTAACACCGGGGAGCTGTTTTTT,CASSSGTFNTGELFF
TRBV28,TRBJ1-1,NA,NA,TGTGCCAGCAGGACGATGGGGGGCGTTCGGTTTTTAAGTGGAGCTTTCTTT,CASRTMGGVRFLSGAFF
TRBV2,TRBJ1-1,NA,NA,TGTGCCAGCAGTGATAGAAGGGGGGCAGGGAACACTGAAGCTTTCTTT,CASSDRRGAGNTEAFF